This TCR beta chain stems from a study of human T cells and chemical hapten exposure. Study-level points and caveats: Sensitizing to DPC left TCRs with a frequency above 1 in 1000 unaltered.

Trimming removed 3 bases from V and 6 bases from J, with 14 bases in between. CDR3 size: 14 residues. A single record per CDR3 protein comes from TCRdb applying MiXCR to the RACE reads. Of about 71,000 distinct CDR3 sequences listed, roughly 11% are singletons. Time point defined: patch test 3, about 24 weeks after DPC sensitization. Described treatment: therapeutic diphenylcyclopropenone sensitization with weekly scalp DPC. This clonotype was counted ten times or more. Its antigen is not identified. The genes are TRBV12-3 or TRBV12-4 and TRBJ1-2; perhaps TRBD1 as D (5 bases). This material consisted of whole blood, taken in connection with sensitization to the hapten diphenylcyclopropenone (DPC). The receptor comes from a woman between 50 and 59 years old with alopecia areata. Some clones in this sample may be carry-over from other donors' samples. CDR3 protein: CASSFRQGINGYTF. For the CDR3, the DNA is TGTGCCAGCAGTTTCCGCCAGGGAATAAATGGCTACACCTTC.